This T cell receptor (beta chain) is drawn from a study of blood T cell repertoires in COVID-19. Germline CDR1 reads MGHRA; CDR2 reads YSYEKL. V was cut by 0 bases and J by 1 base, with 12 bases left in between. There are 16 residues in the CDR3. As processed by the authors: Researchers report that nucleated cell counts were estimated from reference gene primer amplification. TCRdb's copy holds only in-frame clones and misses some; the assay was immunoSEQ multiplex PCR. V and J calls and clone size are given by that table; D and trimming were obtained from the DNA. The table has around 300,000 clones, around 90% seen once.

The sample was peripheral blood. This sequence was found in a woman aged 40 to 50 with acute or convalescent COVID-19. The rearrangement links TRBV4-1 to TRBJ1-1, with D hard to call. The DNA of the CDR3 is TGCGCCAGCAGCCAAGATATAGGCAGGAAGAACACTGAAGCTTTCTTT. Its translation: CASSQDIGRKNTEAFF.